The T cell receptor (beta chain) under discussion was sequenced for a study of shared clonotypes between healthy human individuals. Whole-study context: For every donor, three CD4 naive, three CD4 memory, two CD8 naive and one CD8 memory plates were used.

None of the donors, who were healthy HIV-negative adults, had recently had acute infections or vaccinations. The germline V gene encodes CDR1 SGHDT and CDR2 YYEEEE. The CDR3 runs to 15 residues. V lost 1 base, J lost 2 bases, and 10 bases lay in between. Authors' methods: Filtering was not the same, since immunoSEQ gave junction-only sequences without quality scores. Clones were read by immunoSEQ multiplex PCR, and TCRdb kept only the in-frame ones, dropping some. That table furnishes V, J and clone size, whereas the DNA furnished D and trimming. The data hold more than 2,000,000 clones, with over 85% observed a single time.

This receptor was identified in a man aged 18 to 29 in good health. The sample consisted of naive CD4+ T cells sorted from blood. Subset reported: CD45RA+ positively selected. The chain joins TRBV5-6 to TRBJ2-1; a weak D match, TRBD2 (5 bases). The CDR3 region has the DNA TGTGCCAGCAGCTTGTCCGGGGTTACCTACAATGAGCAGTTCTTC. Protein product: CASSLSGVTYNEQFF.